This TCR beta chain was identified in a study of PD-L1 blockade in urothelial cancer. Study-level background: Twenty-five of 29 patients were males with bladder-origin urothelial cancer. Analysis of the blood was performed 3 weeks (second dose) and 6 weeks after treatment start. Blood samples had a median of around 140,000 T cells, 75,000 to 90,000 unique TCRs, and clonality around 0.08.

Broader study findings: Improved survival was predicted by pretreatment blood TCR clonality below the median.

The repertoire was sequenced with immunoSEQ multiplex PCR; TCRdb's copy has only in-frame clones and lacks some. Among tens of thousands of clones listed, almost 90% were seen once. Germline-derived CDR1 and CDR2 are SGHRS and YFSETQ. This CDR3 is 15 amino acids long. The J segment lost 0 bases and the V segment lost 3 bases, leaving 3 bases of the junction unmatched. Specified time point: pretreatment peripheral blood. This clone was counted once. What it binds is not known. The sequencing here drew on PBMCs, taken around atezolizumab (anti-PD-L1) treatment. The sequence was obtained from a man aged 55 to 69 with urothelial cancer. The chain joins TRBV5-1 to TRBJ2-3; 8 bases are a match to TRBD2. For the CDR3, the DNA is TGCGCCAGCAGCTCTACTAGCGGAAGCACAGATACGCAGTATTTT. Residues: CASSSTSGSTDTQYF.